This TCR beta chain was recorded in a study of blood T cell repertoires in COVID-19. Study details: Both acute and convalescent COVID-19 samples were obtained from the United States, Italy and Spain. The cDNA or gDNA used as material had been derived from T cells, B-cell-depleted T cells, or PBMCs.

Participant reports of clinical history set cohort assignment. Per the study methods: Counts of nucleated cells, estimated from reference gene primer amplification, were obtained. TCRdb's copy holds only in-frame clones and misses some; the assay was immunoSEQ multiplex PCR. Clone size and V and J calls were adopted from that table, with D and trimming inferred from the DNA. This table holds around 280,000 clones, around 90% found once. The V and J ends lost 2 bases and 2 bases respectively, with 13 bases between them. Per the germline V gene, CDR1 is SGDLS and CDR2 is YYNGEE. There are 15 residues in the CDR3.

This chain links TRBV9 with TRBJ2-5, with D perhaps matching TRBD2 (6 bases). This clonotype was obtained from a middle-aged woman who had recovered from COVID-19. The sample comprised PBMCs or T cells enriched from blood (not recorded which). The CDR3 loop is CASSVGLGSQETQYF. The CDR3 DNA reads TGTGCCAGCAGCGTGGGGCTCGGGAGTCAAGAGACCCAGTACTTC. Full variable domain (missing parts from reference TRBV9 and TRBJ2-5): DSGVTQTPKHLITATGQRVTLRCSPRSGDLSVYWYQQSLDQGLQFLIQYYNGEERAKGNILERFSAQQFPDLHSELNLSSLELGDSALYFCASSVGLGSQETQYFGPGTRLLVL.